The sequence of this T cell receptor beta chain was determined in a study of CD8 T cells in ankylosing spondylitis. Germline trimming cut 0 bases from V and 2 bases from J; bases unmatched to any gene: 6. The CDR3 spans 16 residues. In germline, CDR1 is ENHRY, CDR2 SYGVKD. TCRdb independently ran MiXCR on the 5' RACE reads; one entry per CDR3 protein. This sample has 210,000 or so distinct CDR3 sequences; 25% to 30% occur once, and the top ten carry less than 8.5%. Sequencing input: blood, either unsorted or a sorted T cell fraction (not recorded which). This TCR came from a male donor with ankylosing spondylitis or in good health (not recorded which). The chain employs TRBV10-3 and TRBJ2-7, with 8 bases that match TRBD2. The CDR3 DNA follows: TGTGCCATCAGTGAGTCTTTACTAGCGGAGACCTACGAGCAGTACTTC. This gives the protein CAISESLLAETYEQYF.